The 21 T cell receptor beta chains below come from one sample, sequenced in a study of blood T cells in healthy people across ages (dated by TCRdb to the mid-2010s). The library was made by 5' RACE. Sequencing used an Illumina HiSeq 2500. A second 7 to 11 cycle PCR used a sample-barcoded 5' primer and a J-beta primer mix. TCRdb reworked the public reads: Q25 trimming with fastp, MiXCR clone assembly, productive beta chains retained. Records with the same CDR3 protein are collapsed into one entry carrying the most frequent genes and DNA. The sample contains about 800,000 distinct CDR3 sequences, 20% to 25% of them found a single time. The top ten constitute 3% to 4% of the sample. These data also featured in a second study, about T cells of mothers and their children.

Sequences were obtained from blood. These receptors all stem from a boy aged 5 to 17 in good health.

This rearrangement joins TRBV28 to TRBJ2-5; D not resolved. Trimming removed 4 bases at V and 5 bases at J, with 8 bases between. Per germline, CDR1 MDHEN and CDR2 SYDVKM. This CDR3 contains 12 residues. CDR3 DNA: TGTGCCAGCAGTTCTCGACGGGAGACCCAGTACTTC. Translation gives CASSSRRETQYF.

There are a few counts of this clonotype. The chain joins TRBV6-1 to TRBJ2-4; D call uncertain. Trimming took 6 bases from V and 1 from J, leaving 13 bases between them. Per germline, CDR1 MNHNS and CDR2 SASEGT. The CDR3 totals 15 residues. The CDR3 here is CASRAVTAAKNIQYF. CDR3 DNA sequence: TGTGCCAGCAGGGCGGTTACGGCTGCCAAAAACATTCAGTACTTC.

In its sample, this clonotype was seen a few times. The CDR3 region has the DNA TGCGCCAGCAGCTCTGCCCCCGGAGCGGGGGGCCAAGAGACCCAGTACTTC. It specifies CASSSAPGAGGQETQYF. The chain joins TRBV5-1 to TRBJ2-7; 9 positions agree with TRBD2. Near its end, the DNA agrees better with TRBJ2-5, so the J call may be wrong. Per the germline V gene, CDR1 is SGHRS and CDR2 is YFSETQ. The CDR3 is made up of 17 amino acids.

In this sample, this clonotype turned up a few times. The chain recombines TRBV4-3 with TRBJ1-2; D ambiguous. V shed 1 base and J shed 2 bases, with 11 bases lying between them. The CDR3 sequence is 15 residues long. CDR1 is LGHNA and CDR2 is YSLEER in the germline V gene. CDR3 bases: TGCGCCAGCAGCCAAGTTGTCCGGCAGAACTATGGCTACACCTTC. Translating gives CASSQVVRQNYGYTF.

The rearrangement uses TRBV29-1 and TRBJ2-7; tentatively, D is TRBD1 or TRBD2 (5 bases each). The V gene lost 7 bases and the J gene lost 2 bases, with 15 bases spanning the gap. The CDR3 spans 13 residues. Looked up from germline, CDR1 is SQVTM and CDR2 is ANQGSEA. As DNA, the CDR3 is TGCAGCGCCCGGGACCCTAATGCCTACGAGCAGTACTTC. This translates into CSARDPNAYEQYF.

About this clonotype itself: Since a much larger clone is just one base distant, this may be a read error. This chain joins TRBV29-1 and TRBJ2-4; D assignment may be TRBD1 or TRBD2 (6 bases each). Per germline, CDR1 SQVTM and CDR2 ANQGSEA. This CDR3 has 16 amino acids. This CDR3 reads CGVEQRGVRAKNIQYF. In DNA, the CDR3 is TGCGGCGTTGAGCAAAGGGGGGTGAGAGCCAAAAACATTCAGTACTTC. Supplemented by reference TRBV29-1 and TRBJ2-4, the full variable domain reads SAVISQKPSRDICQRGTSLTIQCQVDSQVTMMFWYRQQPGQSLTLIATANQGSEATYESGFVIDKFPISRPNLTFSTLTVSNMSPEDSSIYLCGVEQRGVRAKNIQYFGAGTRLSVL.

The V call is TRBV20-1, the J call TRBJ1-4, with 9 bases fitting TRBD1. There are 13 residues in the CDR3. The J segment lost 7 bases and the V segment lost 4 bases, leaving 4 bases of the junction unmatched. From germline, CDR1 is DFQATT and CDR2 SNEGSKA (reference sequence). CDR3 coding DNA: TGCAGTGCTAAGGACAGGGGCGGTGAAAAACTGTTTTTT. This gives the protein CSAKDRGGEKLFF.

This clonotype occurred a few times. The chain combines TRBV6-2 or TRBV6-3 with TRBJ2-1; D is unclear. V lost 0 bases and J lost 12, with 21 bases in between. The CDR3 totals 16 residues. CDR1 and CDR2 from the germline V gene are MNHEY and SVGEGT. The CDR3 DNA reads as TGTGCCAGCAGTTACTCGAAGGAAGGGCGGAGCCGAAGGCAGTTCTTC. It is translated as CASSYSKEGRSRRQFF.

The rearrangement joins TRBV10-3 to TRBJ2-5, with 9 positions matching TRBD2. Germline V gene lookup returns CDR1 ENHRY and CDR2 SYGVKD. V lost 2 bases to trimming and J lost 2 bases; unmatched junction nucleotides: 6. This CDR3 contains 16 residues. CDR3 loop: CAISEGLAGVQETQYF. The CDR3 DNA reads TGTGCCATCAGTGAGGGGTTAGCGGGGGTTCAAGAGACCCAGTACTTC.

This clonotype was counted only a few times. The chain uses TRBV5-1 and TRBJ2-4; a possible D gene is TRBD2 (6 bases). This CDR3 is 14 amino acids long. Trimming removed 3 bases from V and 9 bases from J, with 16 bases in between. CDR1 is SGHRS and CDR2 is YFSETQ in the germline V gene. The CDR3 bases are TGCGCCAGCAGCTCACTCCCCGTGGGGGGCATTCAGTACTTC. It specifies CASSSLPVGGIQYF.

This clonotype occurred a few times. V usage is TRBV7-2 and J usage is TRBJ2-5; unclear D gene. The CDR3 totals 17 residues. Trimming took 5 bases from V and 4 from J, leaving 23 bases between them. From germline, CDR1 is SGHTA and CDR2 FQGNSA. The CDR3 DNA reads as TGTGCCAGCAGCCCTTACGTTAGCAGAAGTCTGCCAGAGACCCAGTACTTC. Translating it yields CASSPYVSRSLPETQYF.

This sequence joins TRBV21-1 and TRBJ2-1; TRBD1, the table's D call, was not compared with the DNA. TRBV21-1 is a listed pseudogene. The CDR3 contains 15 residues. The CDR3 sequence: CASSYRDRVNNEQFF. The CDR3, as DNA: TGTGCCAGCAGCTACCGGGACAGGGTGAACAATGAGCAGTTCTTC.

This clonotype was detected a few times. V is TRBV4-2 and J is TRBJ2-1; perhaps TRBD2 as D (6 bases). Per the germline V gene, CDR1 is LGHNA and CDR2 is YNFKEQ. V was shortened by 3 bases and J by 4 bases, with 19 bases between the two germline ends. CDR3 length equals 17 residues. Here the CDR3 reads CASSQPQLISGYNEQFF. For the CDR3, the DNA is TGTGCCAGCAGCCAGCCCCAACTAATAAGCGGGTACAATGAGCAGTTCTTC.

This clonotype came up a few times. The V and J genes are TRBV27 and TRBJ2-7, with 8 bases that match TRBD1. The CDR3 has 13 residues. Germline assignment: CDR1 MNHEY and CDR2 SMNVEV (reference sequence). V lost 6 bases and J lost 6; bases outside the gene matches: 7. CDR3 in DNA: TGTGCCAGCAGCCCCAGGGGGCTCGGCGAGCAGTACTTC. Amino acid sequence: CASSPRGLGEQYF.

The gene calls are TRBV7-9 and TRBJ1-4, with 7 bases fitting TRBD1. The junction had 8 bases not matched to a gene; V was cut back by 5 bases and J by 5 bases. CDR1 and CDR2 from the germline V gene are SEHNR and FQNEAQ (reference sequence). This CDR3 has 15 residues. CDR3 nucleotides: TGTGCCAGCAGCAAACCGGGACAGCTGAATGAAAAACTGTTTTTT. Amino acids: CASSKPGQLNEKLFF.

This clonotype was counted at least ten times. The chain carries TRBV10-3 and TRBJ2-7, with 9 bases lining up with TRBD1. V trimming: 2 bases; J trimming: 6 bases; junction bases outside the gene matches: 14. CDR1 is ENHRY, CDR2 SYGVKD, per germline. This CDR3 is 17 amino acids long. CDR3 sequence: CAISEPPKQGAVVEQYF. In nucleotides, the CDR3 is TGTGCCATCAGTGAGCCACCGAAACAGGGGGCGGTTGTCGAGCAGTACTTC.

The chain uses TRBV29-1 and TRBJ2-5, with unresolved D. Trimming cost V 5 bases and J 11 bases, with 24 bases left between them. The germline V gene encodes CDR1 SQVTM and CDR2 ANQGSEA. CDR3 length: 14 amino acids. CDR3 sequence: CSVSSDLLWYGQYF. The CDR3 DNA is TGCAGCGTTAGCTCAGACCTCCTCTGGTACGGGCAGTACTTC.

The chain uses TRBV20-1 and TRBJ2-7, with D unresolved. The V end lost 7 bases, the J end lost 2 bases, and 21 bases lay between the germline ends. Germline V gene data show CDR1 as DFQATT and CDR2 as SNEGSKA (reference sequence). There are 15 residues in the CDR3. The CDR3 DNA sequence: TGCAGTGTCTCTGATAGTAGGCCTTGGACCTACGAGCAGTACTTC. Its translation: CSVSDSRPWTYEQYF.

This clonotype was picked up a small number of times. The junction differs from germline at one of its ends, possibly a read error. V gene TRBV7-2 combines with J gene TRBJ1-1, with TRBD1 matching over 7 bases. Per the germline V gene, CDR1 is SGHTA and CDR2 is FQGNSA. CDR3 size: 13 residues. The CDR3 region has the DNA TGTGCCAGCAGTCGTCAGGGGGGGACTGGAGCTTTCTTT. As protein: CASSRQGGTGAFF.

There are a few counts of this clonotype. The chain carries TRBV4-3 and TRBJ2-5; D is tentatively TRBD1 or TRBD2 (6 bases each). The J call is uncertain, as TRBJ2-7 better fits the DNA end. This CDR3 region has 15 residues. Germline V gene data show CDR1 as LGHNA and CDR2 as YSLEER. CDR3 bases: TGCGCCAGCAGCCAAGATGGGGGGCCCACCTACGAGCAGTACTTC. This sequence encodes CASSQDGGPTYEQYF.

This chain links TRBV10-3 with TRBJ1-4; 8 nucleotides agree with TRBD1. This CDR3 region has 15 residues. With 6 bases clipped from V and 4 bases from J, the junction kept 7 bases outside the gene matches. Germline CDR1 reads ENHRY; CDR2 reads SYGVKD. This CDR3 reads CAIRSGTGLNEKLFF. The CDR3 DNA sequence: TGTGCCATCAGGTCCGGGACAGGCCTTAATGAAAAACTGTTTTTT.